Below, 27 T cell receptor beta chains from the same sample are listed, as sequenced in a study of CD8 T cells in ankylosing spondylitis. TCRdb passed the 5' RACE reads through MiXCR, listing each CDR3 protein once. This table has about 260,000 distinct CDR3 sequences, 20% appearing once. The sample comprised blood, either unsorted or a sorted T cell fraction (not recorded which). Receptors were obtained from a male donor with ankylosing spondylitis or in good health (not recorded which).

The chain combines TRBV28 with TRBJ2-5; D is uncertain. CDR1 MDHEN and CDR2 SYDVKM come from the germline V gene. CDR3 length: 11 residues. V was clipped by 5 bases and J by 9 bases, with 10 bases between them. The CDR3 DNA reads TGTGCCAGCAGTCAAACTCAGCCCCAGTACTTC. It is translated as CASSQTQPQYF.

This clonotype has just a few counts. The genes are TRBV12-3 or TRBV12-4 and TRBJ2-2; TRBD2 matches at 9 bases. The CDR3 runs to 14 residues. Losses at the gene ends were 5 bases for V and 5 bases for J; bases not matched to a gene: 3. CDR3 DNA sequence: TGTGCCAGCAGTCGCGGGAGGGGGACCGGGGAGCTGTTTTTT. Translated, it gives CASSRGRGTGELFF.

The table lists this clonotype with a few counts. The J gene is TRBJ1-2, the V gene TRBV20-1; 10 bases are a match to TRBD1. The V gene end was trimmed by 5 bases and the J gene end by 2 bases; junction bases not matched to a gene: 5. CDR3 length: 14 residues. Per germline, CDR1 DFQATT and CDR2 SNEGSKA (reference sequence). CDR3 protein: CSAPTGGENYGYTF. The DNA for the CDR3 is TGCAGTGCTCCGACAGGGGGCGAAAACTATGGCTACACCTTC.

A word on this clonotype: Being one base from a much bigger clone, this may be a read error. The rearrangement uses TRBV5-1 and TRBJ2-2; possibly TRBD2 for D (6 bases). The CDR3 runs 15 residues. Germline CDR1 reads SGHRS; CDR2 reads YFSETQ. CDR3 protein: CGSSLEGRNTGELFF. The CDR3 DNA sequence: TGCGGCAGCAGCTTGGAGGGCCGGAACACCGGGGAGCTGTTTTTT.

The chain joins TRBV2 to TRBJ2-5; D remains ambiguous. In germline, CDR1 is SNHLY, CDR2 FYNNEI. V was trimmed by 5 bases and J by 5 bases, leaving 12 bases between them. The CDR3 extends over 13 amino acids. CDR3 DNA: TGTGCCAGCAGTCAAGTCCCCTTGGAGACCCAGTACTTC. It is translated as CASSQVPLETQYF.

V gene TRBV5-6 combines with J gene TRBJ2-5, with a tentative D call TRBD1 (5 bases). CDR3 length: 14 residues. Germline CDR1 SGHDT, CDR2 YYEEEE. The germline V and J ends were trimmed by 1 base and 4 bases, with 11 bases remaining between them. The CDR3 DNA sequence: TGTGCCAGCAGCTTGAAACGGACACCAGAGACCCAGTACTTC. Translation: CASSLKRTPETQYF.

The chain couples TRBV6-1 to TRBJ1-4; D is undetermined. Trimming took off 5 bases at V and 5 bases at J, with 12 bases between the two ends. Germline V gives CDR1 MNHNS, CDR2 SASEGT. The CDR3 has 14 residues. In nucleotides, the CDR3 is TGTGCCAGCAGTCGGACGGTCGTCAATGAAAAACTGTTTTTT. Residues: CASSRTVVNEKLFF.

V gene TRBV12-3 or TRBV12-4 combines with J gene TRBJ1-4; D gene ambiguous. The CDR3 consists of 18 residues. V dropped 0 bases and J dropped 0 bases, with 14 bases sitting between them. The CDR3 coding sequence is TGTGCCAGCAGTTTAGCCTTACAGTCTCCTTCAACTAATGAAAAACTGTTTTTT. Translation gives CASSLALQSPSTNEKLFF.

As regards this clonotype: The conserved phenylalanine or tryptophan normally closing the CDR3 is absent here, so this likely arose from a read error. The genes are TRBV12-3 or TRBV12-4 and TRBJ1-5, with D perhaps matching TRBD1 (6 bases). Trimming shortened V by 3 bases and J by 7 bases, and 13 bases separated the two germline ends. This CDR3 is 14 amino acids long. The CDR3 DNA reads as TGTGCCAGCAGTTTGCAGGGGACGGGACAGCCCCAGCATTTG. This translates into CASSLQGTGQPQHL.

This chain joins TRBV12-3 or TRBV12-4 and TRBJ2-3; D may be TRBD1 or TRBD2 (5 bases each). This CDR3 contains 13 residues. V shed 7 bases and J shed 4 bases, with 12 bases lying between them. Written as DNA, the CDR3 is TGTGCCAGCAAGGGATCGGGACCAGATACGCAGTATTTT. Translating gives CASKGSGPDTQYF.

This clonotype was picked up many times. This chain joins TRBV10-3 and TRBJ1-2, with 9 bases fitting TRBD1. CDR3 length: 15 residues. V lost 6 bases, J lost 8 bases, and 13 bases stayed unmatched. Germline V CDR1 and CDR2: ENHRY, SYGVKD. CDR3 DNA sequence: TGTGCCATCAGACCTGATGGAACAGGGGGCGGGGGCTACACCTTC. As protein: CAIRPDGTGGGGYTF.

This clonotype was observed a few times. The chain links TRBV12-3 or TRBV12-4 to TRBJ1-6; a weak D match, TRBD1 (5 bases). V was clipped by 5 bases and J by 6 bases, with 14 bases between them. The CDR3 runs 15 residues. CDR3 coding DNA: TGTGCCAGCAGTCGGGGACCTGGGCCTAATTCACCCCTCCACTTT. The encoded protein is CASSRGPGPNSPLHF.

The chain is built from TRBV11-2 and TRBJ1-5; D gene ambiguous. Germline CDR1 SGHAT, CDR2 FQNNGV. The V end was cut by 0 bases, the J end by 10 bases, with 10 bases between. The CDR3 runs to 13 residues. CDR3 nucleotide sequence: TGTGCCAGCAGCTTAGATCGGGCAGAACCCCAGCATTTT. Translating it yields CASSLDRAEPQHF.

The chain links TRBV25-1 to TRBJ1-5; D possibly corresponds to TRBD1 (6 bases). Trimming removed 3 bases from V and 3 bases from J, with 9 bases in between. The CDR3 covers 14 residues. CDR1 and CDR2 from the germline V gene are MGHDK and SYGVNS. CDR3 region: CASSETGLNQPQHF. CDR3 DNA: TGTGCCAGCAGTGAGACAGGCCTCAATCAGCCCCAGCATTTT. Combining the CDR3 with reference TRBV25-1 and TRBJ1-5 gives the whole variable domain EADIYQTPRYLVIGTGKKITLECSQTMGHDKMYWYQQDPGMELHLIHYSYGVNSTEKGDLSSESTVSRIRTEHFPLTLESARPSHTSQYLCASSETGLNQPQHFGDGTRLSIL.

The chain employs TRBV3-1 and TRBJ2-3; D ambiguous. With 0 bases removed from V and 6 bases from J, the gap between germline ends came to 13 bases. Germline CDR1 reads LGHDT; CDR2 reads YNNKEL (reference sequence). The length of the CDR3 is 15 residues. CDR3 in amino acids: CASSQDTSFRDTQYF. The CDR3, as DNA: TGTGCCAGCAGCCAAGATACGTCCTTTAGGGATACGCAGTATTTT.

The sample holds a few counts of this clonotype. The genes are TRBV20-1 and TRBJ2-3; no definite D call. Germline assignment: CDR1 DFQATT and CDR2 SNEGSKA (reference sequence). V was cut by 4 bases and J by 4 bases, with 21 bases left in between. The CDR3 runs 16 residues. CDR3 protein: CSAKDNMGSSADTQYF. The CDR3 nucleotides are TGCAGTGCTAAAGACAACATGGGATCCTCGGCAGATACGCAGTATTTT.

This clonotype was counted only a few times. The V gene is TRBV27, the J gene TRBJ1-6; possibly TRBD1 for D (6 bases). Trimming removed 9 bases from V and 3 bases from J, with 15 bases in between. The germline gives CDR1 MNHEY, CDR2 SMNVEV (reference sequence). The CDR3 spans 15 residues. CDR3 DNA: TGTGCCAGGTTCAGGGGCGGGGACTATAATTCACCCCTCCACTTT. Its protein product is CARFRGGDYNSPLHF.

The V gene is TRBV5-1, the J gene TRBJ2-1; perhaps D is TRBD1 or TRBD2 (5 bases each). The CDR3 is made up of 14 amino acids. The germline CDR1 and CDR2 sequences are SGHRS and YFSETQ. With 0 bases removed from V and 8 bases from J, the gap between germline ends came to 12 bases. The CDR3 region is CASSLGRRDDEQFF. The CDR3 nucleotides are TGCGCCAGCAGCTTGGGTCGCAGGGACGATGAGCAGTTCTTC.

The chain carries TRBV27 and TRBJ1-2; D unclear. The V end lost 3 bases, the J end lost 5 bases, and 13 bases lay between the germline ends. The V gene's germline CDR1 is MNHEY and CDR2 SMNVEV (reference sequence). CDR3 size: 14 residues. CDR3: CASSFTPVGYGYTF. The CDR3 bases are TGTGCCAGCAGTTTTACACCAGTAGGGTATGGCTACACCTTC.

The chain carries TRBV6-1 and TRBJ1-2; 8 bases align to TRBD1. There are 14 residues in the CDR3. Germline CDR1 MNHNS, CDR2 SASEGT. The J segment lost 2 bases and the V segment lost 3 bases, leaving 2 bases of the junction unmatched. The CDR3 region is CASSEWDRNYGYTF. In DNA form, the CDR3 reads TGTGCCAGCAGTGAGTGGGACAGGAACTATGGCTACACCTTC.

The CDR3 DNA reads as TGTGCCAGCAGTTTTCCGGCGGGCAAACAGCAGTTCTTC. It encodes CASSFPAGKQQFF. This chain connects TRBV12-3 or TRBV12-4 to TRBJ2-1; a possible D gene is TRBD2 (5 bases). The CDR3 totals 13 residues. With 3 bases removed from V and 11 bases from J, the gap between germline ends came to 14 bases.

This clonotype was found a few times. The V and J genes are TRBV9 and TRBJ2-5, with D maybe TRBD2 (5 bases). Trimming stripped 2 bases from V and 5 bases from J, with 16 bases between. The germline gives CDR1 SGDLS, CDR2 YYNGEE. The CDR3 loop spans 15 amino acids. This chain's CDR3 is CASSVGAGDGETQYF. The CDR3 nucleotides read TGTGCCAGCAGCGTTGGCGCGGGCGACGGGGAGACCCAGTACTTC.

This clonotype was seen a handful of times. This chain links TRBV28 with TRBJ1-2, with TRBD1 identical over 8 bases. The CDR3 loop spans 13 amino acids. Per germline, CDR1 MDHEN and CDR2 SYDVKM. Trimming took 6 bases from V and 7 from J; bases not matched to a gene: 7. This chain's CDR3 is CASRPGQGGGYTF. The CDR3 nucleotides are TGTGCCAGCAGACCCGGACAGGGTGGTGGCTACACCTTC.

The chain joins TRBV30 to TRBJ1-2; TRBD1 is a possible D gene (6 bases). V was shortened by 2 bases and J by 4 bases, with 11 bases between the two germline ends. The germline gives CDR1 GTSNPN, CDR2 SVGIG (reference sequence). This CDR3 spans 13 amino acids. The CDR3 DNA is TGTGCCTGGAGTTTGGAGGGGGTCTATGGCTACACCTTC. This codes for CAWSLEGVYGYTF.

This clonotype showed up just a few times. The rearrangement joins TRBV27 to TRBJ1-3; D is uncertain. This CDR3 spans 13 amino acids. V lost 4 bases and J 1 base, leaving 5 bases between the germline ends. Germline V lookup: CDR1 MNHEY, CDR2 SMNVEV (reference sequence). The CDR3 loop is CASSSRSGNTIYF. Written as DNA, the CDR3 is TGTGCCAGCAGTTCCCGATCTGGAAACACCATATATTTT.

This clonotype turned up a few times. This CDR3 is CASSIPLRRTGELFF. In nucleotides, the CDR3 is TGTGCCAGCAGTATACCCCTGCGCCGTACCGGGGAGCTGTTTTTT. This sequence joins TRBV12-3 or TRBV12-4 and TRBJ2-2; D gene unclear. The CDR3 contains 15 residues. V was pared by 5 bases and J by 5 bases, with 15 bases between.

The V and J genes are TRBV7-9 and TRBJ1-1; 8 nucleotides line up with TRBD1. V dropped 5 bases and J dropped 0; count of bases not matched to a gene: 5. This CDR3 spans 15 amino acids. CDR1 is SEHNR and CDR2 is FQNEAQ in the germline V gene (reference sequence). The CDR3 nucleotides read TGTGCCAGCAGCCCAGGACAGGGCGTGAACACTGAAGCTTTCTTT. Amino acid sequence: CASSPGQGVNTEAFF.